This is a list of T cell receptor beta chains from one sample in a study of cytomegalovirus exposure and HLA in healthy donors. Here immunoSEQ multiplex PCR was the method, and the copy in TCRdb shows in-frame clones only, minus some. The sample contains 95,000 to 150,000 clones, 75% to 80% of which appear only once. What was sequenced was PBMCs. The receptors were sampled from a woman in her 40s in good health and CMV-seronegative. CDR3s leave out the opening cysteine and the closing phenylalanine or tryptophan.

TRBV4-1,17,ASSQEYGTGVALNYGYT
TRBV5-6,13,ASRFTPGGAYEQY
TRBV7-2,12,ASSLGLAADTQY
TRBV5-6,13,ASSSGQGARNEQF
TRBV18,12,ASSLGLTSRSQY
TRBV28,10,ASSWRGGGYT
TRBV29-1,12,SVERGTGSYGYT
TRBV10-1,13,ASSESSAESGELF
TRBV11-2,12,ASRLGTGNTEAF
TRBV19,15,ASSPTRTSGGTDTQY
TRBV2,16,ASSELLLGLAGGKTQY
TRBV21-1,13,ASSKGRNYSYEQY
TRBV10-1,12,ASSESAGNTEAF
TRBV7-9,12,ASSLDRDTGELF
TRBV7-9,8,ASSLRGYT
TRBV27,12,ASKGQGASYEQY
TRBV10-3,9,ASAISYEQY
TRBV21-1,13,ASSGGVAGVGELF
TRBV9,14,ASTFSSGSTYNEQF
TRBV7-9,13,ASSRGGDPKNIQY
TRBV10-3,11,AIRDDRAHGYT
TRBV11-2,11,ASSTGLSYEQY
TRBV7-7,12,ASSLLFSQETQY
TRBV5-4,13,ASSLAGSSYNEQF
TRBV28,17,ASSLLGTSGVPLGETQY
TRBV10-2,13,ASSPDIFPVYEQY